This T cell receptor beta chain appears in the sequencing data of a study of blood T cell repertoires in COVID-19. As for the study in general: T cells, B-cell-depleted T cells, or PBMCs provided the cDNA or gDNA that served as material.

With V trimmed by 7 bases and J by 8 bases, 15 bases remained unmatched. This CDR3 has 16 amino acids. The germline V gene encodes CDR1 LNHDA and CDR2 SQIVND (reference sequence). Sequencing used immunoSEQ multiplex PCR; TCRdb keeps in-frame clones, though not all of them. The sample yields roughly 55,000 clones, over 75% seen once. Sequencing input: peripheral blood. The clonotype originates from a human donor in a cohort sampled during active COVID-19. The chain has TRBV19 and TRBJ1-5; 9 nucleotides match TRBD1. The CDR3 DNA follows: TGTGCCAGTACCCTCTCCTTGGGACAGGGAGGGAAGCCCCAGCATTTT. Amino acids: CASTLSLGQGGKPQHF. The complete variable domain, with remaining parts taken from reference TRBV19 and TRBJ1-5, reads DGGITQSPKYLFRKEGQNVTLSCEQNLNHDAMYWYRQDPGQGLRLIYYSQIVNDFQKGDIAEGYSVSREKKESFPLTVTSAQKNPTAFYLCASTLSLGQGGKPQHFGDGTRLSIL.